This T cell receptor (beta chain) was sequenced during a study of cytomegalovirus exposure and HLA in healthy donors. The study, taken as a whole, reports: Later genetic work tied a missense DCLRE1C variant to beta-chain V and J trimming. Analysis performed later showed TCR beta chains linked to HLA being more clonally expanded than equally common others. The authors assumed roughly uniform sequencing depth across donors for presence/absence analyses.

60 Vbeta and 13 Jbeta primers were used in PCR. Using immunoSEQ multiplex PCR, the repertoire was profiled, and TCRdb retains in-frame clones only, with some absent. The sample records about 180,000 clones, around 80% being singletons. Of note for this clone: Its antigen is as yet unknown.

V was shortened by 3 bases and J by 2 bases, with 18 bases between the two germline ends. The germline V gene encodes CDR1 KGHSH and CDR2 LQKENI. The CDR3 is made up of 17 amino acids. The sequence came from a woman in her twenties or thirties in good health and CMV-seropositive. The specimen sequenced was PBMCs. V gene TRBV18 combines with J gene TRBJ2-3; maybe TRBD1 (6 bases). CDR3: CASSPGDIKPSTDTQYF. The CDR3, as DNA: TGTGCCAGCTCACCGGGGGACATAAAGCCCTCCACAGATACGCAGTATTTT.